The clone carrying this T cell receptor beta chain was counted between two and nine times. The antigen is not known. The CDR3 has 13 amino acids. Trimming left V 0 bases short and J 9 bases short, with 9 bases between. Germline lookup yields CDR1 MNHEY and CDR2 SVGAGI. The data were obtained in a study of T-cell reconstitution after alpha-beta-depleted transplantation in children. Study conclusions and caveats: T-cell numbers and diversity one year post-transplant derived largely from freshly generated T cells. Expanded graft clones, several hundred of them, were reportedly the source of alpha-beta T cells about two months after transplant. Diversity of TCRbeta at day 60 was high in some patients, arising from surviving recipient T cells and thymic progenitors.

The TCRbeta library was prepared with unique molecular identifiers. MiXCR was run by TCRdb on the PCR reads, yielding one entry per CDR3 protein. The sample comprises approximately 500,000 distinct CDR3 sequences, roughly 27% of which are singletons, and about 35% rests with the top ten. The rearrangement joins TRBV6-5 to TRBJ2-4, with D perhaps TRBD2 (5 bases). Sequencing used PBMCs, obtained before TCRalphabeta/CD19-depleted stem cell transplant. This clonotype was obtained from a boy under three years old with Wiskott-Aldrich syndrome, due to receive a stem cell transplant. CDR3 nucleotides: TGTGCCAGCAGTTACTCGAGCGGAGTCATTCAGTACTTC. Its translation: CASSYSSGVIQYF.